The 26 T cell receptor beta chains below come from one sample, sequenced in a study of blood T cell repertoires in COVID-19. The method was immunoSEQ multiplex PCR; TCRdb's version includes in-frame clones alone and lacks a portion of them. Of roughly 250,000 clones in the sample, around 89% were seen once. The sequenced sample was peripheral blood. The receptors here all came from a woman aged 40 to 55 with acute or convalescent COVID-19.

The rearrangement joins TRBV5-1 to TRBJ1-1; 11 bases map to TRBD1. The trim removed 4 bases at V and 5 bases at J, leaving 13 bases unmatched. The CDR3 contains 17 residues. Germline V lookup: CDR1 SGHRS, CDR2 YFSETQ. The CDR3 loop reads CASSLAWTGGSGTEAFF. The CDR3 DNA follows: TGCGCCAGCAGCCTTGCGTGGACAGGGGGCTCGGGAACTGAAGCTTTCTTT. The full variable domain, completed using reference TRBV5-1 and TRBJ1-1, is KAGVTQTPRYLIKTRGQQVTLSCSPISGHRSVSWYQQTPGQGLQFLFEYFSETQRNKGNFPGRFSGRQFSNSRSEMNVSTLELGDSALYLCASSLAWTGGSGTEAFFGQGTRLTVV.

The V and J genes are TRBV5-1 and TRBJ1-2, with TRBD1 as a possible D gene (5 bases). CDR3 length: 13 residues. Germline loops: CDR1 SGHRS, CDR2 YFSETQ. V gave up 3 bases and J gave up 14 bases, with 20 bases separating them. CDR3 sequence (DNA): TGCGCCAGCAGCTCCCACGGGGGGAGCGAGTTTACCTTC. Protein: CASSSHGGSEFTF.

In this sample, this clone turned up once. The rearrangement joins TRBV28 to TRBJ1-2; a weak D match, TRBD1 (6 bases). The CDR3 sequence is 14 residues long. V was shortened by 7 bases and J by 4 bases, with 16 bases between the two germline ends. Germline CDR1 is MDHEN and CDR2 is SYDVKM. The CDR3 nucleotides are TGTGCCAGCACCCCCGGGGGGGGCTCCTATGGCTACACCTTC. This translates into CASTPGGGSYGYTF.

This chain joins TRBV12-5 and TRBJ1-4; 8 bases fit TRBD1. The germline V gene has CDR1 LGHNT and CDR2 FRNRAP. The CDR3 spans 15 residues. The J segment lost 5 bases and the V segment lost 1 base, leaving 3 bases of the junction unmatched. CDR3 nucleotides: TGTGCTAGTGGTTTGGGGACAGGGCCGAATGAAAAACTGTTTTTT. Residues: CASGLGTGPNEKLFF. Full variable domain (remainder filled in from reference TRBV12-5 and TRBJ1-4): DARVTQTPRHKVTEMGQEVTMRCQPILGHNTVFWYRQTMMQGLELLAYFRNRAPLDDSGMPKDRFSAEMPDATLATLKIQPSEPRDSAVYFCASGLGTGPNEKLFFGSGTQLSVL.

This clone occurred a few times. The chain links TRBV27 to TRBJ1-2; 10 bases fit TRBD1. V gave up 7 bases and J gave up 2 bases; unmatched junction bases: 4. Germline V gives CDR1 MNHEY, CDR2 SMNVEV (reference sequence). The CDR3 has 14 residues. The CDR3 loop is CASTQGQGNYGYTF. CDR3 in DNA: TGTGCCAGCACCCAGGGACAGGGGAACTATGGCTACACCTTC.

The chain carries TRBV6-6 and TRBJ2-1; 7 nucleotides match TRBD1. The junction had 8 bases not matched to a gene; V was cut back by 11 bases and J by 7 bases. The CDR3 consists of 12 residues. Per the germline V gene, CDR1 is MNHNY and CDR2 is SVGAGI (reference sequence). DNA of the CDR3: TGTGCCGGAAGCAGACAGGGAAATGAGCAGTTCTTC. It codes for CAGSRQGNEQFF.

V gene TRBV3-1 (or the pseudogene TRBV3-2) combines with J gene TRBJ1-1; 11 positions match TRBD1. CDR3 length: 15 residues. V gave up 3 bases and J gave up 4 bases; unmatched junction bases: 4. Germline V gene data show CDR1 as LGHDT and CDR2 as YNNKEL (reference sequence). CDR3 sequence reads: CASSHLGQGGTEAFF. The CDR3 bases are TGTGCCAGCAGCCACCTGGGACAGGGGGGCACTGAAGCTTTCTTT.

CDR3 sequence: CATSRVNTEAFF. As DNA, the CDR3 is TGTGCCACCAGCAGAGTAAACACTGAAGCTTTCTTT. This sequence joins TRBV15 and TRBJ1-1; D is ambiguous. CDR3 size: 12 residues. From germline, CDR1 is LNHNV and CDR2 YYDKDF (reference sequence). The V gene lost 1 base and the J gene lost 2 bases, with 2 bases spanning the gap.

The chain recombines TRBV4-1 with TRBJ2-3; 7 nucleotides line up with TRBD2. CDR1 is MGHRA and CDR2 is YSYEKL in the germline V gene. Losses at the gene ends were 1 base for V and 5 bases for J; bases not matched to a gene: 6. The CDR3 runs to 15 residues. CDR3 DNA sequence: TGCGCCAGCAGCCAAGTAGGGACTAACCTAGATACGCAGTATTTT. Its translation is CASSQVGTNLDTQYF.

The chain uses TRBV7-9 and TRBJ2-5, with 7 bases that match TRBD2. The germline V gene encodes CDR1 SEHNR and CDR2 FQNEAQ (reference sequence). V lost 7 bases to trimming and J lost 0 bases; unmatched junction nucleotides: 11. The CDR3 sequence is 16 residues long. The CDR3 loop is CASTGAPGLNQETQYF. CDR3 nucleotide sequence: TGTGCCAGCACCGGTGCGCCGGGACTAAACCAAGAGACCCAGTACTTC.

The chain carries TRBV6-5 and TRBJ2-3; D unclear. V shed 0 bases and J shed 2 bases, with 6 bases lying between them. Germline CDR1 and CDR2: MNHEY and SVGAGI. This CDR3 spans 14 amino acids. The CDR3 coding sequence is TGTGCCAGCAGTTACTCGAGCCCCACAGATACGCAGTATTTT. As protein: CASSYSSPTDTQYF.

The chain carries TRBV4-1 and TRBJ1-5; D is undetermined. Germline V gives CDR1 MGHRA, CDR2 YSYEKL. Trimming shortened V by 2 bases and J by 4 bases, and 15 bases separated the two germline ends. The CDR3 has 16 residues. The CDR3 DNA follows: TGCGCCAGCAGCCAACGGTTTCCGAACCTAAATCAGCCCCAGCATTTT. Amino acid sequence: CASSQRFPNLNQPQHF.

The gene calls are TRBV5-8 and TRBJ1-1; 11 bases align to TRBD1. This CDR3 is 15 amino acids long. Germline trimming cut 0 bases from V and 5 bases from J; bases unmatched to any gene: 3. Per the germline V gene, CDR1 is SGHTS and CDR2 is YDEGEE. CDR3 region: CASSLDGQGATEAFF. CDR3 DNA sequence: TGTGCCAGCAGCTTGGACGGACAGGGGGCAACTGAAGCTTTCTTT.

The chain employs TRBV5-6 and TRBJ1-2, with a tentative D call TRBD1 (5 bases). The germline V gene encodes CDR1 SGHDT and CDR2 YYEEEE. V was shortened by 4 bases and J by 2 bases, with 9 bases between the two germline ends. The CDR3 has 13 amino acids. The CDR3 region is CASSPDRNYGYTF. CDR3 sequence (DNA): TGTGCCAGCAGCCCTGACAGAAACTATGGCTACACCTTC.

Only a few counts were recorded for this clone. The V gene is TRBV19, the J gene TRBJ2-7; 7 positions agree with TRBD1. The CDR3 has 13 residues. The germline gives CDR1 LNHDA, CDR2 SQIVND (reference sequence). Losses at the gene ends were 4 bases for V and 6 bases for J; bases not matched to a gene: 6. CDR3 sequence: CASSNRGATEQYV. In DNA, the CDR3 is TGTGCCAGTAGTAACAGGGGAGCCACCGAGCAGTACGTC.

The chain joins TRBV25-1 to TRBJ2-5; D is uncertain. Germline V CDR1 and CDR2: MGHDK, SYGVNS. The ends were cut back, 3 bases at V and 0 bases at J, with 20 bases in the middle. The CDR3 extends over 18 amino acids. The CDR3 DNA is TGTGCCAGCAGTGAGATCGGCGTCGGTGGGCCTTACCAAGAGACCCAGTACTTC. It codes for CASSEIGVGGPYQETQYF.

This rearrangement joins TRBV3-1 (or the pseudogene TRBV3-2) to TRBJ2-3; 7 bases agree with TRBD2. This CDR3 comprises 15 residues. Germline V gene sequence: CDR1 LGHDT, CDR2 YNNKEL (reference sequence). Trimming removed 4 bases from V and 2 bases from J; junction bases left unmatched: 6. The CDR3 bases are TGTGCCAGCAGCCTAAAGCGGGGCTACACAGATACGCAGTATTTT. This sequence encodes CASSLKRGYTDTQYF.

This chain uses TRBV3-1 (or the pseudogene TRBV3-2) with TRBJ2-3; 10 bases are a match to TRBD2. Germline V gene sequence: CDR1 LGHDT, CDR2 YNNKEL (reference sequence). This CDR3 spans 15 amino acids. V gave up 4 bases and J gave up 1 base; unmatched junction bases: 2. CDR3 coding DNA: TGTGCCAGCAGCCTTGGGACTAGCGGCACAGATACGCAGTATTTT. Amino acids: CASSLGTSGTDTQYF.

This chain uses TRBV6-6 with TRBJ2-3, with TRBD1 identical over 9 bases. In germline, CDR1 is MNHNY, CDR2 SVGAGI (reference sequence). With V trimmed by 6 bases and J by 6 bases, 4 bases remained unmatched. The CDR3 loop spans 13 amino acids. CDR3 nucleotides: TGTGCCAGCAGGGGACAGGGAGGGGATACGCAGTATTTT. It specifies CASRGQGGDTQYF.

This clone was counted between two and nine times. The chain joins TRBV3-1 (or the pseudogene TRBV3-2) to TRBJ1-2, with 7 positions matching TRBD1. The V and J ends lost 0 bases and 4 bases, in that order; junction bases with no gene match: 8. The length of the CDR3 is 16 residues. CDR1 and CDR2 from the germline V gene are LGHDT and YNNKEL (reference sequence). CDR3 sequence: CASSQEGVRGSYGYTF. DNA for the CDR3: TGTGCCAGCAGCCAAGAGGGTGTCAGGGGGAGCTATGGCTACACCTTC.

This chain links TRBV6-6 with TRBJ1-2; 7 bases are shared with TRBD1. The germline gives CDR1 MNHNY, CDR2 SVGAGI (reference sequence). After removal of 2 bases from V and 1 base from J, the junction contained 4 bases not matched to a gene. The CDR3 consists of 15 residues. The chain's CDR3 is CASSYGGQLNYGYTF. The CDR3 DNA is TGTGCCAGCAGTTACGGGGGACAGCTTAACTATGGCTACACCTTC.

The chain carries TRBV6-6 and TRBJ2-3, with 7 bases lining up with TRBD2. V gave up 4 bases and J gave up 6 bases; unmatched junction bases: 1. Looked up from germline, CDR1 is MNHNY and CDR2 is SVGAGI (reference sequence). The CDR3 has 12 amino acids. CDR3 sequence reads: CASSWGGDTQYF. The DNA of the CDR3 is TGTGCCAGCAGTTGGGGGGGGGATACGCAGTATTTT.

The genes are TRBV10-3 and TRBJ1-2; possible D gene TRBD1, 5 bases. The CDR3 sequence is 12 residues long. Germline CDR1 ENHRY, CDR2 SYGVKD. Trimming took off 5 bases at V and 8 bases at J, with 12 bases between the two ends. The CDR3 nucleotides are TGTGCCATCAGTTTTGGGGGGGACGGCTACACCTTC. This encodes CAISFGGDGYTF.

This clone was recorded at least ten times. The chain links TRBV19 to TRBJ1-5; 9 bases map to TRBD1. Trimming cost V 6 bases and J 0 bases; bases outside gene matches: 12. Germline CDR1 and CDR2: LNHDA and SQIVND (reference sequence). The CDR3 is 18 residues long. CDR3 nucleotide sequence: TGTGCCAGTAGCACGGACAGGGGAAATAGTTATAGCAATCAGCCCCAGCATTTT. Its translation: CASSTDRGNSYSNQPQHF.

The CDR3 here is CATSEGAQGDGYTF. DNA for the CDR3: TGTGCCACCAGTGAAGGGGCGCAGGGTGATGGCTACACCTTC. This rearrangement joins TRBV24-1 to TRBJ1-2; D may be TRBD1 (5 bases). Trimming took 4 bases from V and 6 from J, leaving 14 bases between them. CDR3 size: 14 residues. Germline values: CDR1 KGHDR, CDR2 SFDVKD.

The DNA of the CDR3 is TGCGCCAGCAGCTATGAACGGGATACGCAGTATTTT. It yields the protein CASSYERDTQYF. The rearrangement joins TRBV5-1 to TRBJ2-3; D unresolved. The V and J ends lost 3 bases and 6 bases respectively, with 8 bases between them. The CDR3 has 12 residues. Germline CDR1 is SGHRS and CDR2 is YFSETQ.